This T cell receptor (beta chain) is from a study of blood T cell repertoires in COVID-19. For the study at large: Samples came from the United States, Italy and Spain, spanning acute and convalescent COVID-19. Nucleic acid was either cDNA or gDNA, and it came from T cells, B-cell-depleted T cells, or PBMCs.

The CDR3 extends over 15 amino acids. CDR1 is LGHDT and CDR2 is YNNKEL in the germline V gene (reference sequence). Unmatched junction bases numbered 5, after V lost 0 bases and J lost 6 bases. Study processing details: From reference gene primer amplification, estimates of nucleated cell counts were derived. The repertoire was sequenced with immunoSEQ multiplex PCR; TCRdb's copy has only in-frame clones and lacks some. V, J and clone size are taken as reported in that table, and D and trimming were inferred from the DNA itself. Altogether 120,000 to 150,000 clones are present, around 84% being singletons, with the ten largest covering about 5%.

The chain joins TRBV3-1 (or the pseudogene TRBV3-2) to TRBJ2-7, with 10 bases identical to TRBD1. Material: peripheral blood. This clonotype was sampled from a woman in her forties or fifties with acute or convalescent COVID-19. The CDR3 DNA reads as TGTGCCAGCAGCCAAGATGGGGACAGGGGAGCCGAGCAGTACTTC. This gives the protein CASSQDGDRGAEQYF.